The rows below give T cell receptor beta chains drawn from one sample of a study of OX40 agonist ivuxolimab in advanced cancers. Clones were sequenced by immunoSEQ multiplex PCR, and TCRdb holds only the in-frame ones, with some missing. The table records around 86,000 clones, roughly 91% of them present only once. Sequencing used CD4+ or CD8+ T cells sorted from blood, obtained in a trial of the OX40 agonist ivuxolimab. These receptor sequences come from an adult with an advanced solid tumor such as melanoma, head and neck, liver or kidney cancer. Both conserved end residues are part of each CDR3. The order of the fields is V gene, clone size, J gene, D gene, CDR3 DNA, CDR3 protein. The D gene is left open where the match is weak. The listing skips clone size in some rows; elsewhere it reads once, few, many or a size class.

V gene: TRBV7-9
clone size: -
J gene: TRBJ1-1
D gene: -
CDR3 DNA: TGTGCCAGCAGCTTAGCAACTACAGCAGAGTCAACTGAAGCTTTCTTT
CDR3 protein: CASSLATTAESTEAFF

V gene: TRBV10-2
clone size: -
J gene: TRBJ1-1
D gene: -
CDR3 DNA: TGCGCCAGCAGTGAGGCGGGAACTGAAGCTTTCTTT
CDR3 protein: CASSEAGTEAFF

V gene: TRBV29-1
clone size: -
J gene: TRBJ2-7
D gene: TRBD2
CDR3 DNA: TGCAGCGCTGAACAAAGCGGGACCTCCTACGAGCAGTACTTC
CDR3 protein: CSAEQSGTSYEQYF

V gene: TRBV4-1
clone size: -
J gene: TRBJ2-6
D gene: TRBD1
CDR3 DNA: TGCGCCAGCAGCACGATACAGGGGGCCACTGGGGCCAACGTCCTGACTTTC
CDR3 protein: CASSTIQGATGANVLTF

V gene: TRBV7-8
clone size: -
J gene: TRBJ2-1
D gene: TRBD1
CDR3 DNA: TGTGCCAGCAGCTTAGGGACAGGGGGAGGTGAGCAGTTCTTC
CDR3 protein: CASSLGTGGGEQFF

V gene: TRBV18
clone size: once
J gene: TRBJ2-7
D gene: -
CDR3 DNA: TGTGCCAGCTCACCCGAATTACGGCTTGACGAGCAGTACTTC
CDR3 protein: CASSPELRLDEQYF

V gene: TRBV27
clone size: -
J gene: TRBJ2-7
D gene: -
CDR3 DNA: TGTGCCAGCAGCACGCACAAAACGGTAGTCGAGCAGTACTTC
CDR3 protein: CASSTHKTVVEQYF

V gene: TRBV5-8
clone size: -
J gene: TRBJ2-7
D gene: TRBD2
CDR3 DNA: TGTGCCAGCAGCCCACTTAGCGGGAGTATGTACGAGCAGTACTTC
CDR3 protein: CASSPLSGSMYEQYF

V gene: TRBV30
clone size: -
J gene: TRBJ2-2
D gene: TRBD2
CDR3 DNA: TGTGCCTGGAGTGGGGGACTAGCGGTGACGAACACCGGGGAGCTGTTTTTT
CDR3 protein: CAWSGGLAVTNTGELFF

V gene: TRBV6-5
clone size: -
J gene: TRBJ1-2
D gene: TRBD1
CDR3 DNA: TGTGCCAGCAGTTACGGGACAGGGAACTATGGCTACACCTTC
CDR3 protein: CASSYGTGNYGYTF

V gene: TRBV20-1
clone size: few
J gene: TRBJ1-1
D gene: -
CDR3 DNA: TGCAGTGCGGAGCACCAGGGGGAAGCTTTCTTT
CDR3 protein: CSAEHQGEAFF

V gene: TRBV29-1
clone size: few
J gene: TRBJ1-1
D gene: -
CDR3 DNA: TGCAGCGTTGGGCCGATATCTGAAGCTTTCTTT
CDR3 protein: CSVGPISEAFF

V gene: TRBV5-5
clone size: -
J gene: TRBJ2-7
D gene: -
CDR3 DNA: TGTGCCAGCAGCTTGGTTCGGGAGATGGAGCAGTACTTC
CDR3 protein: CASSLVREMEQYF

V gene: TRBV11-1
clone size: -
J gene: TRBJ2-7
D gene: -
CDR3 DNA: TGTGCCAGCAGCTTACGTCCCGGGACTCCAGGCTCCTACGAGCAGTACTTC
CDR3 protein: CASSLRPGTPGSYEQYF

V gene: TRBV6-6
clone size: -
J gene: TRBJ1-1
D gene: -
CDR3 DNA: TGTGCCACCGGGACAAGGACTGAAGCTTTCTTT
CDR3 protein: CATGTRTEAFF

V gene: TRBV9
clone size: -
J gene: TRBJ2-1
D gene: TRBD2
CDR3 DNA: TGTGCCAGCAGCGAAAGCGGGAGGGGTAATGAGCAGTTCTTC
CDR3 protein: CASSESGRGNEQFF

V gene: TRBV2
clone size: -
J gene: TRBJ2-5
D gene: -
CDR3 DNA: TGTGCCAGCAGTGAAGCTGAGGAAACAGCGAACCAAGAGACCCAGTACTTC
CDR3 protein: CASSEAEETANQETQYF

V gene: TRBV18
clone size: -
J gene: TRBJ2-7
D gene: TRBD2
CDR3 DNA: TGTGCCAGCTCTCGCCCGACTAGCGGGGGTCTGGACCGTACCTACGAGCAGTACTTC
CDR3 protein: CASSRPTSGGLDRTYEQYF

V gene: TRBV7-9
clone size: -
J gene: TRBJ2-5
D gene: TRBD2
CDR3 DNA: TGTGCCAGCAGCTCCCCCGAGCGGGGACTACCCCAAGAGACCCAGTACTTC
CDR3 protein: CASSSPERGLPQETQYF

V gene: TRBV6-1
clone size: few
J gene: TRBJ2-7
D gene: -
CDR3 DNA: TGTGCCAGCCTGAGGAGCACCTCCTACGAGCAGTACTTC
CDR3 protein: CASLRSTSYEQYF

V gene: TRBV21-1
clone size: -
J gene: TRBJ1-5
D gene: -
CDR3 DNA: TGTGCCAGCAGCAAAGAGGCAGGGGGGAGCCGAGCCTTCAATCAGCCCCAGCATTTT
CDR3 protein: CASSKEAGGSRAFNQPQHF

V gene: TRBV27
clone size: -
J gene: TRBJ1-1
D gene: -
CDR3 DNA: TGTGCCAGCAGTTTCGTCCCAGCAGGTGACACTGAAGCTTTCTTT
CDR3 protein: CASSFVPAGDTEAFF

V gene: TRBV4-1
clone size: -
J gene: TRBJ2-7
D gene: -
CDR3 DNA: TGCGCCAGCAGCCTAGGGAAAACCTACGAGCAGTACTTC
CDR3 protein: CASSLGKTYEQYF

V gene: TRBV10-3
clone size: -
J gene: TRBJ2-1
D gene: TRBD1
CDR3 DNA: TGTGCCATCAGTGAAAGACAGGGGTTCTACAATGAGCAGTTCTTC
CDR3 protein: CAISERQGFYNEQFF

V gene: TRBV7-6
clone size: -
J gene: TRBJ2-7
D gene: -
CDR3 DNA: TGTGCCAGCAGCCTAGGTCAGGCGCGGGCCTACGAGCAGTACTTC
CDR3 protein: CASSLGQARAYEQYF

V gene: TRBV15
clone size: -
J gene: TRBJ2-3
D gene: TRBD2
CDR3 DNA: TGTGCCACCAGCAGAGATGCCTCCAAGAGCGGGAGTTTCGCAGATACGCAGTATTTT
CDR3 protein: CATSRDASKSGSFADTQYF

V gene: TRBV27
clone size: -
J gene: TRBJ2-5
D gene: -
CDR3 DNA: TGTGCCAGCAGTTTATCTTACGGGCTCAGGGGGGGGGAGACCCAGTACTTC
CDR3 protein: CASSLSYGLRGGETQYF

V gene: TRBV5-5
clone size: few
J gene: TRBJ1-1
D gene: -
CDR3 DNA: TGTGCCAGCAGCAGCCCCCAAGCGAACACTGAAGCTTTCTTT
CDR3 protein: CASSSPQANTEAFF

V gene: TRBV29-1
clone size: -
J gene: TRBJ2-3
D gene: -
CDR3 DNA: TGCAGCGTTGAAGAGGGCAGCACAGATACGCAGTATTTT
CDR3 protein: CSVEEGSTDTQYF

V gene: TRBV12-5
clone size: -
J gene: TRBJ2-2
D gene: -
CDR3 DNA: TGTGCTAGTGGTTTGGTACTCGGGGAAGCCGGGGAGCTGTTTTTT
CDR3 protein: CASGLVLGEAGELFF

V gene: TRBV19
clone size: -
J gene: TRBJ1-1
D gene: -
CDR3 DNA: TGTGCCAGTAGTATTTACGGGGGGCTGAACACTGAAGCTTTCTTT
CDR3 protein: CASSIYGGLNTEAFF

V gene: TRBV7-9
clone size: once
J gene: TRBJ2-1
D gene: TRBD2
CDR3 DNA: TGTGCCAGCAGCTTAGCACTAGCGGGAGACGTCGATGAGCAGTTCTTC
CDR3 protein: CASSLALAGDVDEQFF

V gene: TRBV9
clone size: -
J gene: TRBJ1-6
D gene: -
CDR3 DNA: TGTGCCAGCAGCGTAGACAGGGCCAACTCACCCCTCCACTTT
CDR3 protein: CASSVDRANSPLHF